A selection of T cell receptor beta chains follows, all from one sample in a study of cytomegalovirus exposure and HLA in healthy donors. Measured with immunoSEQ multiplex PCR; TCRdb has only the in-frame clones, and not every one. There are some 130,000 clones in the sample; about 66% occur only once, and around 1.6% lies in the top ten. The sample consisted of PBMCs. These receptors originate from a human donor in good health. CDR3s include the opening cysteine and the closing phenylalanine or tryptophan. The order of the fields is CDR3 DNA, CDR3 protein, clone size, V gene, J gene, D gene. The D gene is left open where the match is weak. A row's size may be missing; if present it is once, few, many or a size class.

TGTGCCAGCAGCGTCGGGGACAACCCCTATGGCTACACCTTC,CASSVGDNPYGYTF,once,TRBV9,TRBJ1-2,.
TGTGCCAGCAGTTTATCGATGGGACAGACCTACGAGCAGTACTTC,CASSLSMGQTYEQYF,.,TRBV27,TRBJ2-7,TRBD1
TGTGCCAGCAGTTTAGCGTCGGGCTACGAGCAGTACTTC,CASSLASGYEQYF,.,TRBV28,TRBJ2-7,.
TGTGCCAGCTCACCACCCCTAGCGGGAGGGTACGAGCAGTACTTC,CASSPPLAGGYEQYF,.,TRBV18,TRBJ2-7,TRBD2
TGTGCCAGCAGTTTGATGAGTGGACAACCTAATGAAAAACTGTTTTTT,CASSLMSGQPNEKLFF,.,TRBV28,TRBJ1-4,.
TGTGCCAGCAGCTTAGGGACATCCTTCACTGAAGCTTTCTTT,CASSLGTSFTEAFF,.,TRBV7-9,TRBJ1-1,.
TGCGCCAGCAGCCCAGCACGGGGGGGCTACGAGCAGTACTTC,CASSPARGGYEQYF,.,TRBV5-1,TRBJ2-7,TRBD2
TGTGCCAGTAGTATTGGCGGACAGAACTTTAATGAAAAACTGTTTTTT,CASSIGGQNFNEKLFF,.,TRBV19,TRBJ1-4,.
TGCAGCGTTGAACTGGGACTAGCCCGCGATGAGCAGTTCTTC,CSVELGLARDEQFF,.,TRBV29-1,TRBJ2-1,TRBD2
TGTGCCAGCTCGGCGACAGGGGTTGGAAATCAGCCCCAGCATTTT,CASSATGVGNQPQHF,.,TRBV18,TRBJ1-5,TRBD1
TGTGCCAGCAGTTTAGGGCGGTCCGGGACTGAGGCTTTCTTT,CASSLGRSGTEAFF,once,TRBV28,TRBJ1-1,.
TGTGCCAGCAGCTTGTTGGCAGCCCCTCGGGGCGAGCAGTACTTC,CASSLLAAPRGEQYF,.,TRBV5-5,TRBJ2-7,.
TGTGCCATCAGTGACGTGGGACAGGGGGCGAACTATGGCTACACCTTC,CAISDVGQGANYGYTF,.,TRBV10-3,TRBJ1-2,TRBD1
TGTGCCAGCAGCTTATTCGACAGGGGGCGGTCAGAGACCCAGTACTTC,CASSLFDRGRSETQYF,.,TRBV7-8,TRBJ2-5,TRBD1
TGCGCCAGCAGCTTGGGGCAGGGGCGCACTGAAGCTTTCTTT,CASSLGQGRTEAFF,.,TRBV5-1,TRBJ1-1,.
TGTGCCAGCAGCGTAGCCGCTTCCCTGGGAGACGAGCAGTACTTC,CASSVAASLGDEQYF,.,TRBV9,TRBJ2-7,.